This entry lists 29 T cell receptor beta chains sequenced from one sample in a study of blood T cells in healthy people across ages. The second PCR ran about 6 to 12 cycles with a sample-barcoded 5' primer and J-beta primers. In TCRdb, the 5' RACE reads were re-called with MiXCR into one record per CDR3 protein. There are some 890,000 distinct CDR3 sequences in the sample; approximately 32% occur only once, and 10% lies in the top ten. These data also featured in a second study, about T cells of mothers and their children.

The sample taken for sequencing was blood. The receptors here all came from a middle-aged woman in good health.

The chain employs TRBV20-1 and TRBJ1-5; D unclear. V lost 3 bases, J lost 2 bases, and 8 bases lay in between. Germline CDR1 and CDR2: DFQATT and SNEGSKA (reference sequence). The CDR3 extends over 13 amino acids. This chain's CDR3 is CSAREGGNQPQHF. The CDR3 coding sequence is TGCAGTGCTAGGGAGGGAGGCAATCAGCCCCAGCATTTT.

Concerning this clonotype itself: This sequence may be a read error, since a much larger clone differs from it by one base. The chain carries TRBV2 and TRBJ2-5; the D is unclear. The J call may be in error: the DNA end matches TRBJ2-7 better. CDR1 is SNHLY, CDR2 FYNNEI, per germline. CDR3 length: 12 amino acids. The CDR3 DNA follows: TGTGCCAGCAGTGAAGAGGGAAACGAGCAGTACTTC. Encoded protein: CASSEEGNEQYF.

The rearrangement uses TRBV25-1 and TRBJ1-1; D is ambiguous. The V and J ends lost 3 bases and 2 bases respectively, with 4 bases between them. The CDR3 runs to 12 residues. Germline V lookup: CDR1 MGHDK, CDR2 SYGVNS. This CDR3 is CASSDYNTEAFF. The CDR3 region has the DNA TGTGCCAGCAGTGATTATAACACTGAAGCTTTCTTT. Full variable domain (remainder filled in from reference TRBV25-1 and TRBJ1-1): EADIYQTPRYLVIGTGKKITLECSQTMGHDKMYWYQQDPGMELHLIHYSYGVNSTEKGDLSSESTVSRIRTEHFPLTLESARPSHTSQYLCASSDYNTEAFFGQGTRLTVV.

This rearrangement joins TRBV5-1 to TRBJ1-5; 7 bases match TRBD1. The CDR3 has 16 residues. V shed 0 bases, J shed 4 bases, and the junction held 7 bases outside the gene matches. The germline gives CDR1 SGHRS, CDR2 YFSETQ. The CDR3 nucleotides are TGCGCCAGCAGCTTGGGAGACAGGGAATGGAATCAGCCCCAGCATTTT. It codes for CASSLGDREWNQPQHF.

This chain joins TRBV10-3 and TRBJ1-1, with D possibly matching TRBD1 (6 bases). This CDR3 has 13 amino acids. Germline-derived CDR1 and CDR2 are ENHRY and SYGVKD. For the CDR3, the DNA is TGTGCAGTGGGGGAGACAGGACTCCTTGAAGCTTTCTTT. As protein: CAVGETGLLEAFF.

A word on this clonotype: The junction and the germline gene differ at one end; a read error may be behind it. The chain combines TRBV5-1 with TRBJ2-5; D is unresolved. In germline, CDR1 is SGHRS, CDR2 YFSETQ. This CDR3 spans 13 amino acids. DNA for the CDR3: TGCACCAGCAGTCAGACCCGCCAAGAGACCCAGTACTTC. Its translation: CTSSQTRQETQYF. Complete variable domain (other parts from reference TRBV5-1 and TRBJ2-5): KAGVTQTPRYLIKTRGQQVTLSCSPISGHRSVSWYQQTPGQGLQFLFEYFSETQRNKGNFPGRFSGRQFSNSRSEMNVSTLELGDSALYLCTSSQTRQETQYFGPGTRLLVL.

The J gene is TRBJ1-4, the V gene TRBV9; perhaps TRBD1 as D (6 bases). This CDR3 is built from 13 residues. Germline values: CDR1 SGDLS, CDR2 YYNGEE. Trimming removed 4 bases at V and 8 bases at J, with 12 bases between. CDR3 nucleotide sequence: TGTGCCAGCAGCCCCTGGGACAACGAAAAACTGTTTTTT. Encoded protein: CASSPWDNEKLFF.

This clonotype was recorded many times. This sequence joins TRBV4-3 and TRBJ1-2; D unresolved. This CDR3 spans 15 amino acids. Deletions cut 0 bases from V and 3 bases from J, with 11 bases between. CDR1 and CDR2 from the germline V gene are LGHNA and YSLEER. The CDR3 is CASSQDRADYYGYTF. CDR3 nucleotides: TGCGCCAGCAGCCAAGATCGGGCAGATTACTATGGCTACACCTTC.

On this clonotype: A single base separates this from a much larger clone, so it may be a read error. The V call is TRBV29-1, the J call TRBJ2-7, with 8 bases aligning to TRBD1. This CDR3 has 15 residues. Germline CDR1 and CDR2: SQVTM and ANQGSEA. Trimming cost V 7 bases and J 2 bases; bases outside gene matches: 13. Written as DNA, the CDR3 is TGCAGCGCTGCAGGGGGGACAGGACGGGCCTACGAGCAGTACTTC. Translating it yields CSAAGGTGRAYEQYF.

Many counts were recorded for this clonotype. This rearrangement joins TRBV5-1 to TRBJ2-6; no firm D call. From germline, CDR1 is SGHRS and CDR2 YFSETQ. Trimming cost V 0 bases and J 0 bases, with 10 bases left between them. The CDR3 length is 17 residues. The CDR3 DNA reads as TGCGCCAGCAGCTTGGCCACCGGAATCTCTGGGGCCAACGTCCTGACTTTC. Translation gives CASSLATGISGANVLTF.

This clonotype came up a few times. V gene TRBV3-1 combines with J gene TRBJ1-2; 7 nucleotides match TRBD1. V shed 2 bases and J 8 bases; nucleotides not matched to a gene: 17. Germline V lookup: CDR1 LGHDT, CDR2 YNNKEL (reference sequence). CDR3 length equals 17 residues. CDR3 bases: TGTGCCAGCAGCCAACCCTTAACAGGGGAGACGACTAGCGGCTACACCTTC. Translated: CASSQPLTGETTSGYTF.

Note on this clonotype: A much larger clonotype is one base distant, so this may be a read error. The chain is built from TRBV4-3 and TRBJ2-3; no firm D call. Trimming left V 0 bases short and J 10 bases short, with 17 bases between. This CDR3 has 15 amino acids. Germline V gene data show CDR1 as LGHNA and CDR2 as YSLEER. The CDR3 sequence: CASSQDRRFGDAQYF. The CDR3 DNA reads TGCGCCAGCAGCCAAGATCGACGTTTTGGGGATGCGCAGTATTTT.

As concerns this clonotype: This may stem from a read error, because a much larger clone lies one nucleotide away. The gene calls are TRBV7-2 and TRBJ1-1; TRBD1 matches at 7 bases. With V trimmed by 4 bases and J by 0 bases, 2 bases remained unmatched. From germline, CDR1 is SGHTA and CDR2 FQGNSA. This CDR3 is built from 14 residues. CDR3 sequence (DNA): TGTGCCAGCAGCTGGGACAGAATGAACACTGAAGCTTTCTTT. It translates to CASSWDRMNTEAFF.

The rearrangement joins TRBV20-1 to TRBJ2-7; unclear D gene. Trimming stripped 1 base from V and 0 bases from J, with 10 bases between. The CDR3 contains 14 residues. Germline assignment: CDR1 DFQATT and CDR2 SNEGSKA (reference sequence). The CDR3 protein is CSARAVSLSYEQYF. The CDR3 DNA reads as TGCAGTGCTAGAGCGGTCAGCCTCTCCTACGAGCAGTACTTC.

V is TRBV7-9 and J is TRBJ2-1; TRBD2 matches at 12 bases. Germline CDR1 is SEHNR and CDR2 is FQNEAQ (reference sequence). The V segment lost 3 bases and the J segment 5 bases; nucleotides outside the gene matches: 8. CDR3 length: 17 residues. The CDR3: CASSFPTSGRTDNEQFF. The CDR3 DNA is TGTGCCAGCAGCTTTCCGACTAGCGGGAGAACTGACAATGAGCAGTTCTTC.

This clonotype has a handful of counts. V usage is TRBV28 and J usage is TRBJ1-5; 7 nucleotides line up with TRBD1. Germline values: CDR1 MDHEN, CDR2 SYDVKM. V was clipped by 5 bases and J by 5 bases; unmatched bases: 18. The CDR3 runs 18 residues. The CDR3 is CASSTFTDRRGSDQPQHF. The CDR3 bases are TGTGCCAGCAGTACCTTCACGGACAGGCGGGGATCCGATCAGCCCCAGCATTTT.

This clonotype has only a few counts. The rearrangement joins TRBV20-1 to TRBJ2-7; TRBD1 matches 8 bases. Germline loops: CDR1 DFQATT, CDR2 SNEGSKA (reference sequence). CDR3 size: 17 residues. V lost 5 bases to trimming and J lost 7 bases; unmatched junction nucleotides: 22. CDR3 residues: CSAPLPLTGARGNEQYF. The CDR3 nucleotides read TGCAGTGCTCCTCTCCCCTTGACAGGGGCGCGAGGAAATGAGCAGTACTTC.

The rearrangement joins TRBV20-1 to TRBJ1-4; 9 nucleotides line up with TRBD1. This CDR3 contains 14 residues. Germline CDR1 DFQATT, CDR2 SNEGSKA (reference sequence). Trimming at V came to 1 base and at J to 6 bases, leaving 3 bases not matched to a gene. The CDR3 here is CSARGDRVDEKLFF. The CDR3 nucleotides read TGCAGTGCTAGAGGGGACAGGGTAGATGAAAAACTGTTTTTT.

The rearrangement uses TRBV4-2 and TRBJ2-7; D may be TRBD1 (6 bases). The CDR3 contains 15 residues. V shed 4 bases and J shed 1 base, with 14 bases lying between them. Germline CDR1 is LGHNA and CDR2 is YNFKEQ. CDR3 DNA: TGTGCCAGCAGCCCCCAGGTGCAGGGGTCCTACGAGCAGTACTTC. This gives the protein CASSPQVQGSYEQYF.

The chain has TRBV9 and TRBJ2-7, with unresolved D. CDR1 is SGDLS, CDR2 YYNGEE, per germline. V gave up 4 bases and J gave up 3 bases, with 14 bases separating them. CDR3 length equals 14 residues. The CDR3 DNA sequence: TGTGCCAGCAGCCCCCCGGGTTCTCACTACGAGCAGTACTTC. Residues: CASSPPGSHYEQYF.

This clonotype showed up just a few times. The rearrangement links TRBV12-3 or TRBV12-4 to TRBJ2-6; 9 bases line up with TRBD1. The CDR3 is 23 amino acids. V gave up 6 bases and J gave up 6 bases; unmatched junction bases: 30. Here the CDR3 reads CASSPARGGLSGQGPREANVLTF. CDR3 in DNA: TGTGCCAGCAGCCCTGCCCGAGGAGGGCTTTCGGGACAGGGTCCTAGGGAGGCCAACGTCCTGACTTTC.

On this clonotype: A read error may explain this, as a much larger clone is one base away. The chain links TRBV20-1 to TRBJ1-2; 8 nucleotides line up with TRBD1. The CDR3 consists of 12 residues. From germline, CDR1 is DFQATT and CDR2 SNEGSKA (reference sequence). The CDR3 protein is CNALQGADGYTF. CDR3 sequence (DNA): TGCAATGCTTTGCAGGGGGCCGATGGCTACACCTTC.

In DNA form, the CDR3 reads TGCAGTGCTCCAGGGTGGGGGGGATCGGGAATGAACACTGAAGCTTTCTTT. Its translation: CSAPGWGGSGMNTEAFF. The J gene is TRBJ1-1, the V gene TRBV20-1, with D possibly being TRBD1 (5 bases). The V gene's germline CDR1 is DFQATT and CDR2 SNEGSKA (reference sequence). The CDR3 extends over 17 amino acids. Trimming removed 5 bases from V and 0 bases from J, with 22 bases in between.

The chain recombines TRBV6-5 with TRBJ2-1, with 7 bases identical to TRBD1. Per germline, CDR1 MNHEY and CDR2 SVGAGI. The trim removed 6 bases at V and 4 bases at J, leaving 9 bases unmatched. The CDR3 spans 15 residues. The CDR3 here is CASSQRQGGYNEQFF. CDR3 nucleotide sequence: TGTGCCAGCAGCCAGCGACAGGGTGGGTACAATGAGCAGTTCTTC.

This clonotype was counted a few times. CDR3 nucleotides: TGCGCCAGCAGCTTGTTCCCGTCTGCCGGGGAGCTGTTTTTT. It codes for CASSLFPSAGELFF. V and J are TRBV5-1 and TRBJ2-2; D not resolved. Trimming removed 1 base at V and 6 bases at J, with 10 bases between. This CDR3 has 14 residues. Germline-derived CDR1 and CDR2 are SGHRS and YFSETQ.

A few counts support this clonotype. V usage is TRBV7-9 and J usage is TRBJ2-5; D not certain. Trimming removed 7 bases at V and 9 bases at J, with 18 bases between. This CDR3 contains 13 residues. Germline CDR1 is SEHNR and CDR2 is FQNEAQ (reference sequence). DNA of the CDR3: TGTGCCAGCACCCCAACAATGTTTTCGGCCCAGTACTTC. Encoded protein: CASTPTMFSAQYF.

This sequence joins TRBV12-3 or TRBV12-4 and TRBJ2-3; TRBD1 matches at 8 bases. The ends lost 7 bases at V and 11 bases at J; junction bases unmatched: 14. The CDR3 has 14 residues. The CDR3 bases are TGTGCCAGCACCTTGACAGGGACAGGAGATGTGCAGTATTTT. Translation gives CASTLTGTGDVQYF.

J is TRBJ2-7 and V is TRBV12-3 or TRBV12-4; 12 bases line up with TRBD1. The CDR3 consists of 16 residues. With V trimmed by 5 bases and J by 2 bases, 7 bases remained unmatched. CDR3 amino acids: CASSTRDRGHTYEQYF. CDR3 nucleotides: TGTGCCAGCAGTACCAGGGACAGGGGGCATACCTACGAGCAGTACTTC.

This clonotype was seen more than once but under ten times. This sequence joins TRBV27 and TRBJ1-1; a weak D match, TRBD1 (5 bases). The CDR3 spans 15 residues. Trimming cost V 8 bases and J 3 bases, with 19 bases left between them. From germline, CDR1 is MNHEY and CDR2 SMNVEV (reference sequence). The CDR3 nucleotides read TGTGCCAGCCTTTCAGTGGTGTGGGGGGACACTGAAGCTTTCTTT. It yields the protein CASLSVVWGDTEAFF.